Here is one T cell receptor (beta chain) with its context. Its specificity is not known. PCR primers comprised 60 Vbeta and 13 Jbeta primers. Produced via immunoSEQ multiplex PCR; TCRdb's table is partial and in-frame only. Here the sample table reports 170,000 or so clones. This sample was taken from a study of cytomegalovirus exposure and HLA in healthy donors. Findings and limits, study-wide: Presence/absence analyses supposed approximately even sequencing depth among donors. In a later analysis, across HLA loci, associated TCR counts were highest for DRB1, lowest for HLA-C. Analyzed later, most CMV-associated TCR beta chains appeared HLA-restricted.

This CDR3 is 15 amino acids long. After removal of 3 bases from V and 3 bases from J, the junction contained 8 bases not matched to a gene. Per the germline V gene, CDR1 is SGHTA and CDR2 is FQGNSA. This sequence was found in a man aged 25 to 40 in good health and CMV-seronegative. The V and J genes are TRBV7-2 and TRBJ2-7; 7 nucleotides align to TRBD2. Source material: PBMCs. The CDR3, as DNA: TGTGCCAGCAGCTTGACTGGCGGCGGGGGCTACGAGCAGTACTTC. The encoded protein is CASSLTGGGGYEQYF.